These 9 T cell receptor beta chains share one sample of origin, sequenced in a study of spatial heterogeneity in lung cancer. Noted time point: blood at routine non-recurrence follow-up after resection. TCRdb fed the 5' RACE reads into MiXCR, producing one record per CDR3 protein. The sample has 110,000 or so distinct CDR3 sequences, 11% seen once. Here the sequenced sample was PBMCs, taken at follow-up. The receptor set was obtained from a female donor with early-stage non-small cell lung cancer.

Many counts were recorded for this clonotype. V and J are TRBV2 and TRBJ2-2; D not certain. The germline V and J ends were trimmed by 5 bases and 6 bases, with 16 bases remaining between them. This CDR3 has 15 amino acids. Germline lookup yields CDR1 SNHLY and CDR2 FYNNEI. Written as DNA, the CDR3 is TGTGCCAGCAGTATGCGGAGCACCTACCCCGGGGAGCTGTTTTTT. It is translated as CASSMRSTYPGELFF.

This clonotype showed up many times. The rearrangement joins TRBV9 to TRBJ2-7, with D possibly TRBD2 on 6 matching bases. Trimming pared 0 bases from V and 4 bases from J, leaving 11 bases between. Germline V lookup: CDR1 SGDLS, CDR2 YYNGEE. The CDR3 contains 14 residues. The CDR3 reads CASSVVRLEYEQYF. CDR3 DNA sequence: TGTGCCAGCAGCGTAGTGAGACTAGAGTACGAGCAGTACTTC.

The chain uses TRBV20-1 and TRBJ2-3; D is undetermined. V was trimmed by 3 bases and J by 0 bases, leaving 10 bases between them. CDR1 is DFQATT, CDR2 SNEGSKA, per germline (reference sequence). CDR3 length: 14 amino acids. CDR3 amino acids: CSARPGSSTDTQYF. CDR3 nucleotide sequence: TGCAGTGCTAGGCCTGGGTCTAGCACAGATACGCAGTATTTT.

The chain uses TRBV11-2 and TRBJ2-4; 10 bases line up with TRBD2. This CDR3 is built from 15 residues. Germline CDR1 SGHAT, CDR2 FQNNGV. Losses at the gene ends were 6 bases for V and 0 bases for J; bases not matched to a gene: 2. The CDR3 sequence: CASRRLAGAKNIQYF. DNA for the CDR3: TGTGCCAGCAGACGACTAGCGGGAGCCAAAAACATTCAGTACTTC.

V usage is TRBV11-2 and J usage is TRBJ1-1; D is undetermined. Trimming stripped 4 bases from V and 5 bases from J, with 5 bases between. The CDR3 loop spans 11 amino acids. Looked up from germline, CDR1 is SGHAT and CDR2 is FQNNGV. The CDR3 bases are TGTGCCAGCAGCTCCCTAACTGAAGCTTTCTTT. Amino acids: CASSSLTEAFF.

The V gene is TRBV25-1, the J gene TRBJ2-7; D is possibly TRBD2 (6 bases). CDR1 MGHDK and CDR2 SYGVNS come from the germline V gene. The CDR3 is 10 amino acids. The CDR3 loop reads CASRLAVADV. The CDR3 DNA follows: TGTGCCAGCAGACTAGCAGTAGCCGACGTC.

This chain joins TRBV20-1 and TRBJ2-1; D unclear. CDR1 is DFQATT, CDR2 SNEGSKA, per germline (reference sequence). The CDR3 totals 10 residues. Trimming left V 3 bases short and J 10 bases short, with 7 bases between. This CDR3 reads CSASDGEQFF. The CDR3 DNA sequence: TGCAGTGCTAGCGACGGCGAGCAGTTCTTC.

The CDR3 loop reads CASSPPKVTGELFF. The CDR3 region has the DNA TGTGCCAGCTCACCACCGAAGGTGACCGGGGAGCTGTTTTTT. This sequence joins TRBV18 and TRBJ2-2, with unresolved D. The V end lost 0 bases, the J end lost 5 bases, and 7 bases lay between the germline ends. The CDR3 is 14 amino acids. The V gene's germline CDR1 is KGHSH and CDR2 LQKENI.

This clonotype was seen a few times. V and J are TRBV28 and TRBJ2-1; 9 nucleotides align to TRBD2. The V gene's germline CDR1 is MDHEN and CDR2 SYDVKM. This CDR3 contains 16 residues. V shed 7 bases, J shed 9 bases, and the junction held 16 bases outside the gene matches. This CDR3 reads CASTSQGGRALREQFF. The CDR3 DNA is TGTGCCAGCACCTCTCAGGGCGGGAGGGCCCTCCGTGAGCAGTTCTTC.